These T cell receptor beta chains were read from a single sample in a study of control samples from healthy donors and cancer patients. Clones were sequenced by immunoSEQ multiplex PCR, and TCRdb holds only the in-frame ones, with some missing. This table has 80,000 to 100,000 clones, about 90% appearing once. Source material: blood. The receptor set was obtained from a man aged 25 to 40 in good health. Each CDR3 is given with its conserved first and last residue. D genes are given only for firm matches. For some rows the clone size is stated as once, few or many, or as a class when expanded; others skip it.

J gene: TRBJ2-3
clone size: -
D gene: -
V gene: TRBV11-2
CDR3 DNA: TGTGCCAGCAGTATTGATCAGGGGGATACGCAGTATTTT
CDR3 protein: CASSIDQGDTQYF

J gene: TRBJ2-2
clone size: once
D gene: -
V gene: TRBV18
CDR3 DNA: TGTGCCAGCTCACCACCGTACAGGGAAAACACCGGGGAGCTGTTTTTT
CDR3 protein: CASSPPYRENTGELFF

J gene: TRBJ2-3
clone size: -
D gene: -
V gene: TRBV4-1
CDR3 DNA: TGCGCCAGCAGCCAAGAGGGATTCAGAAGGGATACGCAGTATTTT
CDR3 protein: CASSQEGFRRDTQYF

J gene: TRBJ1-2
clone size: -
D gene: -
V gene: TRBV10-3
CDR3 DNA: TGTGCCATCCGGGCAGCGACGCGCCCTAACTATGGCTACACCTTC
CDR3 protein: CAIRAATRPNYGYTF

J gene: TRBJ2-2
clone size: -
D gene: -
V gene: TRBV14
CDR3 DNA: TGTGCCAGCAGCCCTAGAGAGTACACCGGGGAGCTGTTTTTT
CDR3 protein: CASSPREYTGELFF

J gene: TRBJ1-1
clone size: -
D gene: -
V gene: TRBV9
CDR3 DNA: TGTGCCAGCAGCGTAGGTGAGACAAAGGGGACTGAAGCTTTCTTT
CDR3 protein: CASSVGETKGTEAFF

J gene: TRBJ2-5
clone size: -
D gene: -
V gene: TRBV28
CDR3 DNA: TGTGCCAGCAGTTCGCCCTATCTGACCCAGTACTTC
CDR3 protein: CASSSPYLTQYF

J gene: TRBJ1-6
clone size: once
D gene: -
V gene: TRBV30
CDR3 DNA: TGTGCCTGGAGTCCGGGGCTGGATTCACCCCTCCACTTT
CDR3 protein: CAWSPGLDSPLHF

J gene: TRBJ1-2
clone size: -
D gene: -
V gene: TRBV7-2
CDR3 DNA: TGTGCCAGCAGCTCCAACAGGGCTAACTATGGCTACACCTTC
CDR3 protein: CASSSNRANYGYTF

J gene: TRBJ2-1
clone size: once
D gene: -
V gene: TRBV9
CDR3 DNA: TGTGCCAGCAGCGGACGACTCGAAAATGAGCAGTTCTTC
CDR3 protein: CASSGRLENEQFF

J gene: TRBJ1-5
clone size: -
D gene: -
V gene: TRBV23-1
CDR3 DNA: TGCGCCAGCAGTCACCCCGGGGATGAGGGCCGGAGGAGCAATCAGCCCCAGCATTTT
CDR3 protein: CASSHPGDEGRRSNQPQHF

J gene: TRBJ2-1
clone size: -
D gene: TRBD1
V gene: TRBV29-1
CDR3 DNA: TGCAGCGCACCGGGACAGAATAACAATGAGCAGTTCTTC
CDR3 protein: CSAPGQNNNEQFF

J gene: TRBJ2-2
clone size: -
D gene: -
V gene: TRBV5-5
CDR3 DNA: TGTGCCAGCAGTTCCACCCCTCCGGGCTTTAACACCGGGGAGCTGTTTTTT
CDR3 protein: CASSSTPPGFNTGELFF

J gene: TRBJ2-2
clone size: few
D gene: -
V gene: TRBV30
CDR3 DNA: TGTGCCTGGAGTGTACCCGGTCCACACTCGCGGGTGGAGCTGTTTTTT
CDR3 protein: CAWSVPGPHSRVELFF

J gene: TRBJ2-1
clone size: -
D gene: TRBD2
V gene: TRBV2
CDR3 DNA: TGTGCCAGCAAAACTAGCGGGAGCAATGAGCAGTTCTTC
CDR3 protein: CASKTSGSNEQFF

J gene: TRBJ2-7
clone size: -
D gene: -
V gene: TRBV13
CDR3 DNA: TGTGCCAGCAGCTTACTAGAATACCCGGGGTTACCTTACGAGCAGTACTTC
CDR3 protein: CASSLLEYPGLPYEQYF

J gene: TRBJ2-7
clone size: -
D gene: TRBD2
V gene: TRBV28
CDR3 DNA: TGTGCCTCTCATGGGGTAGCGGGAGACTACGAGCAGTACTTC
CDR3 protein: CASHGVAGDYEQYF

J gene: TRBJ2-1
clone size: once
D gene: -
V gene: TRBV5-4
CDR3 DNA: TGTGCCAGCAGCATGGACAGCCACAATGAGCAGTTCTTC
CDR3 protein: CASSMDSHNEQFF

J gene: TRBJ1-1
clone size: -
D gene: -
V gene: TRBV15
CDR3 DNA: TGTGCCACCAGCAGAGGGGACACTGAAGCTTTCTTT
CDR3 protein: CATSRGDTEAFF

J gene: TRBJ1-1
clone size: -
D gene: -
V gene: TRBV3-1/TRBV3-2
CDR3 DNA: TGTGCCAGCAGCCAAGGAACAGCCGGCCTTGAAGCTTTCTTT
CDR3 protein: CASSQGTAGLEAFF

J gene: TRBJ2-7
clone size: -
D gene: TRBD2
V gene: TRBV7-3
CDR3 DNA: TGTGCCAGCAGCTTAAAGCGGGAGTTGACCTGCGAGCAGTACTTC
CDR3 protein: CASSLKRELTCEQYF

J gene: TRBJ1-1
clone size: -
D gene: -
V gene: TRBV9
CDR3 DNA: TGTGCCAGCAGCGTAGGCCCCCTGGAGAACACTGAAGCTTTCTTT
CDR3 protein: CASSVGPLENTEAFF

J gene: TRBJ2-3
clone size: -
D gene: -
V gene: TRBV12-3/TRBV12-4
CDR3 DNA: TGTGCCACTCAGCGAGACACAGATACGCAGTATTTT
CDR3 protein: CATQRDTDTQYF

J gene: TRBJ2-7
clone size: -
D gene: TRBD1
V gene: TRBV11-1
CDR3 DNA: TGTGCCAGCAGCTCTATGGGACAGGGGGCTTTCGAGCAGTACTTC
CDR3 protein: CASSSMGQGAFEQYF

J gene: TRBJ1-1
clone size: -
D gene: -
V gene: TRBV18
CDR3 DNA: TGTGCCAGCTCACCAGCTTTGCAGGGGACGATCGCTGAAGCTTTCTTT
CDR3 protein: CASSPALQGTIAEAFF

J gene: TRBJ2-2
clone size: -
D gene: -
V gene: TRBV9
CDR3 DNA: TGTGCCAGCAGCGTAAGGGACCGTAGGAACACCGGGGAGCTGTTTTTT
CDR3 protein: CASSVRDRRNTGELFF

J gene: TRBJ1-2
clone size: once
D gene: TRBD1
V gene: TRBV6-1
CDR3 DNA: TGTGCCAGCAGTCGGCGGGGGACAGATGATGGCTACACCTTC
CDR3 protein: CASSRRGTDDGYTF

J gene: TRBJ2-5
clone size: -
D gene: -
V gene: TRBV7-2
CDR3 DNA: TGTGCCAGCAGCTTAGGTGGGAGTGAGACCCAGTACTTC
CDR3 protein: CASSLGGSETQYF

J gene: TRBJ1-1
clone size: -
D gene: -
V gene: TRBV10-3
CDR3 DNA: TGTGCCATCAGTGAGTCTCAGGGATTGGCAGACACTGAAGCTTTCTTT
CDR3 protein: CAISESQGLADTEAFF